The clone carrying this T cell receptor (beta chain) showed up just a few times. The antigen remains unidentified. Since a much larger clone is just one base distant, this may be a read error. CDR1 and CDR2 from the germline V gene are SGHAT and FQNNGV. Trimming took 5 bases from V and 5 from J; bases not matched to a gene: 12. The CDR3 runs 15 residues. Arm-PCR of CDR3 regions and iRepertoire HTBI primers were the basis on which TCR beta libraries were built. From the multiplex PCR reads, TCRdb called clonotypes with MiXCR, one entry per CDR3 protein. The sample consists of around 400,000 distinct CDR3 sequences, roughly 24% of them appearing once. Time point: persistent/refractory GD, antithyroid drugs over 5 years with positive TRAb. Following extraction of RNA from PBMCs, that RNA was used to make the TCR library. The data originate from a study of regulatory T cells in long-lasting Graves disease. Notes on the study in general: Thyroid tissue went unexamined; only peripheral blood was analyzed. There were preferences for TRBV28, TRBJ1-2 and TRBJ2-5 in persistent disease.

The sample in question was peripheral blood mononuclear cells (PBMCs), obtained when the disease was refractory, from a patient treated with antithyroid drugs. The chain combines TRBV11-2 with TRBJ2-7; 7 bases match TRBD1. The clonotype originates from a woman in her forties with Graves disease. CDR3 nucleotide sequence: TGTGCCAGCAGCGCACTCCGGGACAGCGTTAACGAGCAGTACTTC. This translates into CASSALRDSVNEQYF.